One and the same sample provided the 27 T cell receptor beta chains below, sequenced in a study of CXCR3-negative and CXCR3-positive naive CD8 T cells. The study's findings and limits: CXCR3-positive naive cells carried more hydrophobic TRB CDR3s than CXCR3-negative naive cells did.

No antigen is known for these receptors. Researchers prepared the TRB cDNA libraries using 5' RACE with UMI labels. TCRdb reprocessed the 5' RACE reads, keeping one entry per CDR3 protein, no DNA. This listing includes around 65,000 distinct CDR3 sequences. The sample taken for sequencing was naive CXCR3+ CD8+ T cells from blood. The subset is: CD45RO-CCR7+CD27+CD95- naive CD8+ T cells expressing CXCR3 (TNR3+). The receptors derive from a human donor in good health. Some clones in this sample may be carry-over from other donors' samples.

This chain links TRBV6-2 or TRBV6-3 with TRBJ2-7. CDR1 is MNHEY, CDR2 SVGEGT, per germline. This CDR3 contains 14 residues. The CDR3 protein is CASSRRDNSYEQYF.

The J gene is TRBJ2-7, the V gene TRBV10-3; the TCRdb D gene call, TRBD1, has no DNA to confirm it. Germline CDR1 is ENHRY and CDR2 is SYGVKD. The CDR3 runs 17 residues. Here the CDR3 reads CAISALGGTGVPYEQYF.

The J gene is TRBJ2-7, the V gene TRBV6-2 or TRBV6-3; the TRBD2 assignment by TCRdb is unverifiable without DNA. The CDR3 is 19 residues long. CDR1 and CDR2 from the germline V gene are MNHEY and SVGEGT. The CDR3 sequence: CASSYSLDLKEASVFEQYF.

This chain uses TRBV6-5 with TRBJ2-1; TCRdb's D call, TRBD1, is unchecked because there is no DNA. This CDR3 region has 14 residues. Per the germline V gene, CDR1 is MNHEY and CDR2 is SVGAGI. This CDR3 is CASSRTGGANEQFF.

The CDR3 region is CASSPTFGDTEAFF. The V gene is TRBV18, the J gene TRBJ1-1. Germline-derived CDR1 and CDR2 are KGHSH and LQKENI. There are 14 residues in the CDR3.

The chain uses TRBV12-3 or TRBV12-4 and TRBJ2-2; the D call of TRBD2 rests on TCRdb alone, since no DNA is present to check it. The CDR3 consists of 15 residues. CDR3 region: CTSTRLAGNTGELFF.

The genes are TRBV7-9 and TRBJ1-1; lacking DNA, the TRBD1 call made by TCRdb goes unchecked. The CDR3 is made up of 15 amino acids. Germline CDR1 and CDR2: SEHNR and FQNEAQ (reference sequence). This chain's CDR3 is CASSSHRGMNTEAFF.

The V and J genes are TRBV5-6 and TRBJ2-7; TCRdb's D gene call, TRBD1, goes unchecked for lack of DNA. Germline V gene sequence: CDR1 SGHDT, CDR2 YYEEEE. CDR3 length: 15 amino acids. The CDR3 here is CASSRGQGWSYEQYF.

The V and J genes are TRBV29-1 and TRBJ2-2; absent DNA, TCRdb's TRBD1 call cannot be checked. Germline assignment: CDR1 SQVTM and CDR2 ANQGSEA. This CDR3 spans 15 amino acids. The CDR3 here is CSVESDRVNTGELFF.

The chain has TRBV4-3 and TRBJ2-3. This CDR3 region has 14 residues. The germline V gene encodes CDR1 LGHNA and CDR2 YSLEER. The CDR3 here is CASSQFPGSDTQYF.

The chain carries TRBV7-2 and TRBJ2-3; no DNA is available, so the TRBD1 call from TCRdb remains unchecked. CDR1 and CDR2 (germline): SGHTA, FQGNSA. The CDR3 has 17 residues. CDR3 residues: CASSSPTGDPMTDTQYF.

V and J are TRBV5-1 and TRBJ2-7; TCRdb reports TRBD1, a call that lacks DNA to check it against. The CDR3 is 14 amino acids. Germline CDR1 SGHRS, CDR2 YFSETQ. The CDR3 sequence: CASSIRQGGYEQYF.

The rearrangement joins TRBV20-1 to TRBJ1-1; TCRdb names TRBD1, which stays unverified in the absence of DNA. The germline gives CDR1 DFQATT, CDR2 SNEGSKA (reference sequence). The CDR3 length is 15 residues. The CDR3 sequence: CSARIQGNMNTEAFF.

This chain joins TRBV6-5 and TRBJ2-2; TCRdb gives TRBD2 as the D gene, but with no DNA this cannot be confirmed. Germline V gives CDR1 MNHEY, CDR2 SVGAGI. This CDR3 contains 16 residues. CDR3: CASSYPWGLASGELFF.

The chain links TRBV20-1 to TRBJ2-7; TCRdb names TRBD1, which stays unverified in the absence of DNA. Germline V gene data show CDR1 as DFQATT and CDR2 as SNEGSKA (reference sequence). The CDR3 has 15 residues. This chain's CDR3 is CSAGRTGGAFYEQYF.

This rearrangement joins TRBV6-6 to TRBJ2-3; as DNA is missing, the TRBD1 call by TCRdb cannot be tested. Germline CDR1 MNHNY, CDR2 SVGAGI (reference sequence). This CDR3 has 13 residues. The CDR3 is CASIRGRTDTQYF.

V gene TRBV29-1 combines with J gene TRBJ2-7; TCRdb selects TRBD1, and the lack of DNA leaves this call unchecked. In germline, CDR1 is SQVTM, CDR2 ANQGSEA. CDR3 size: 13 residues. The CDR3 protein is CSVGGGASYEQYF.

This sequence joins TRBV4-3 and TRBJ2-7; the TCRdb call, TRBD1, lacks DNA for checking. CDR1 is LGHNA and CDR2 is YSLEER in the germline V gene. The CDR3 totals 15 residues. CDR3 sequence: CASSQDSGAPYEQYF.

V usage is TRBV20-1 and J usage is TRBJ1-1. The CDR3 totals 11 residues. The germline CDR1 and CDR2 sequences are DFQATT and SNEGSKA (reference sequence). CDR3 sequence: CSAELNTEAFF.

V usage is TRBV6-5 and J usage is TRBJ2-2; TCRdb's D call of TRBD2 is untestable without DNA. Germline values: CDR1 MNHEY, CDR2 SVGAGI. This CDR3 comprises 14 residues. The CDR3 spells CASSYGEYTGELFF.

The chain combines TRBV10-3 with TRBJ2-7; as DNA is missing, the TRBD1 call by TCRdb cannot be tested. Germline values: CDR1 ENHRY, CDR2 SYGVKD. There are 12 residues in the CDR3. The CDR3 sequence is CATRSRTYEQYF.

The rearrangement uses TRBV7-4 and TRBJ2-1; TCRdb picks TRBD2, but there is no DNA to check that call. This CDR3 has 16 amino acids. Germline CDR1 SGHVT, CDR2 SQSDAQ. The CDR3 sequence: CASSIGGALSYNEQFF.

V usage is TRBV10-3 and J usage is TRBJ2-1; absent DNA, TCRdb's TRBD2 call cannot be checked. Germline V gene data show CDR1 as ENHRY and CDR2 as SYGVKD. CDR3 length: 14 amino acids. The CDR3 sequence is CAINSERGWNEQFF.

The chain joins TRBV10-3 to TRBJ2-5; TCRdb's assignment of TRBD1 cannot be checked, as there is no DNA. This CDR3 contains 14 residues. Germline assignment: CDR1 ENHRY and CDR2 SYGVKD. The chain's CDR3 is CAISETGGRETQYF.

The V call is TRBV4-3, the J call TRBJ1-5; TCRdb reports TRBD1, a call that lacks DNA to check it against. The germline V gene has CDR1 LGHNA and CDR2 YSLEER. The CDR3 extends over 16 amino acids. CDR3 sequence reads: CASSQDIGTGNQPQHF.

The CDR3 loop reads CASSTETASYEQYF. The V and J genes are TRBV5-1 and TRBJ2-7. The germline V gene encodes CDR1 SGHRS and CDR2 YFSETQ. The CDR3 extends over 14 amino acids.

The chain carries TRBV2 and TRBJ2-1; TCRdb names TRBD1, which stays unverified in the absence of DNA. The germline V gene has CDR1 SNHLY and CDR2 FYNNEI. CDR3 length: 15 residues. CDR3 sequence: CASSERAGAYNEQFF.